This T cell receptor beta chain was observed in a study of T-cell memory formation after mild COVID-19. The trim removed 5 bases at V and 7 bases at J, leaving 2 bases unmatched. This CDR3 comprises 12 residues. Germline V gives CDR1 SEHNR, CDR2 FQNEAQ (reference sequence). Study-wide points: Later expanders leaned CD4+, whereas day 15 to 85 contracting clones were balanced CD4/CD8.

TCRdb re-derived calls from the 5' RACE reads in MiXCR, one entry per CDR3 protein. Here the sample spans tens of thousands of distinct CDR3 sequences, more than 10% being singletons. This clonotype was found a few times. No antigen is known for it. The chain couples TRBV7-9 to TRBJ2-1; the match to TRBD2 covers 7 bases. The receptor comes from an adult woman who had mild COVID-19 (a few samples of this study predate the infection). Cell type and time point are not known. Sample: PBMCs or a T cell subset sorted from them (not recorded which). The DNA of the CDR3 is TGTGCCAGCAGCGGGAGGGGTAATGAGCAGTTCTTC. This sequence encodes CASSGRGNEQFF.